This record covers a single T cell receptor (beta chain). Germline CDR1 reads SGHDN; CDR2 reads FVKESK. The CDR3 totals 18 residues. The V and J ends lost 4 bases and 2 bases, in that order; junction bases with no gene match: 9. The method was immunoSEQ multiplex PCR; TCRdb's version includes in-frame clones alone and lacks a portion of them. The table includes about 55,000 clones, 94% detected once. These data originate in a study of T cell changes during pregnancy in multiple sclerosis. The sequence derives from a female donor with multiple sclerosis, enrolled in a pregnancy study. V and J are TRBV14 and TRBJ2-1, with 12 bases that match TRBD2. The sample consisted of CD8+ T cells from peripheral blood mononuclear cells, taken in the third trimester of pregnancy. The CDR3 protein is CASSPHWTSGTAYNEQFF. The CDR3 coding sequence is TGTGCCAGCAGCCCACATTGGACTAGCGGGACAGCCTACAATGAGCAGTTCTTC.